This TCR beta chain was profiled in a study of blood T cell repertoires in COVID-19. Original processing notes: Nucleated cell counts were estimated from reference gene primer amplification. Measured with immunoSEQ multiplex PCR; TCRdb has only the in-frame clones, and not every one. D and trimming come from the DNA, and the V and J calls and clone size come from that table. The table shows 250,000 to 300,000 clones, with roughly 85% occurring only once. All enrollees were about 18 to 89 years old and from fewer than 25 US areas. V dropped 4 bases and J dropped 1 base, with 13 bases sitting between them. The CDR3 is made up of 15 amino acids. Germline-derived CDR1 and CDR2 are MGHRA and YSYEKL.

Sequenced: PBMCs or T cells enriched from blood (not recorded which). This sequence joins TRBV4-1 and TRBJ1-1; D is ambiguous. This TCR was recovered from a man between 35 and 55 years old who had been exposed to COVID-19. Written as DNA, the CDR3 is TGCGCCAGCAGCCCCTCAGCGGACCGGAACACTGAAGCTTTCTTT. This gives the protein CASSPSADRNTEAFF.